These 21 T cell receptor beta chains share one sample of origin, sequenced in a study of blood T cell repertoires in COVID-19. Sequenced by immunoSEQ multiplex PCR; TCRdb stores in-frame clones only, minus some. The sample has about 76,000 clones; about 86% are singletons. The sample comprised peripheral blood. Receptors were obtained from a human donor in a cohort sampled during active COVID-19.

This sequence joins TRBV9 and TRBJ2-7; D not resolved. The germline CDR1 and CDR2 sequences are SGDLS and YYNGEE. The CDR3 has 14 amino acids. V lost 4 bases, J lost 3 bases, and 14 bases lay in between. The CDR3 sequence: CASSPRGALYEQYF. In DNA, the CDR3 is TGTGCCAGCAGCCCTAGAGGAGCCCTCTACGAGCAGTACTTC. Full variable domain (outside the CDR3, taken from reference TRBV9 and TRBJ2-7): DSGVTQTPKHLITATGQRVTLRCSPRSGDLSVYWYQQSLDQGLQFLIQYYNGEERAKGNILERFSAQQFPDLHSELNLSSLELGDSALYFCASSPRGALYEQYFGPGTRLTVT.

This clone was found a few times. The chain couples TRBV18 to TRBJ2-1; the match to TRBD1 covers 7 bases. This CDR3 contains 14 residues. Germline CDR1 reads KGHSH; CDR2 reads LQKENI. V shed 6 bases, J shed 8 bases, and the junction held 10 bases outside the gene matches. CDR3 in DNA: TGTGCCAGCTCCATTCACAACAGGGGTGATGAGCAGTTCTTC. This gives the protein CASSIHNRGDEQFF.

This chain uses TRBV9 with TRBJ2-7, with a possible D match to TRBD2 (5 bases). Germline V gene lookup returns CDR1 SGDLS and CDR2 YYNGEE. The CDR3 has 13 amino acids. The V end lost 6 bases, the J end lost 3 bases, and 13 bases lay between the germline ends. In DNA form, the CDR3 reads TGTGCCAGCACCGGGCCCGCGGGCTACGAGCAGTACTTC. Protein sequence: CASTGPAGYEQYF.

This chain connects TRBV9 to TRBJ2-1; TRBD2 agrees at 10 bases. V trimming: 6 bases; J trimming: 1 base; junction bases outside the gene matches: 4. The CDR3 is 15 residues long. In germline, CDR1 is SGDLS, CDR2 YYNGEE. The CDR3 region has the DNA TGTGCCAGCACGGTAGCGGGGGGATCCTACAATGAGCAGTTCTTC. It translates to CASTVAGGSYNEQFF.

The J gene is TRBJ2-7, the V gene TRBV5-5; the D gene is possibly TRBD1 (5 bases). With 1 base removed from V and 4 bases from J, the gap between germline ends came to 9 bases. The CDR3 contains 13 residues. CDR1 and CDR2 (germline): SGHKS, YYEKEE (reference sequence). The chain's CDR3 is CASSLTTAYEQYF. The DNA for the CDR3 is TGTGCCAGCAGCTTGACGACAGCGTACGAGCAGTACTTC.

The rearrangement uses TRBV3-1 (or the pseudogene TRBV3-2) and TRBJ2-2; 16 bases agree with TRBD2. Germline loops: CDR1 LGHDT, CDR2 YNNKEL (reference sequence). CDR3 length equals 17 residues. V shed 3 bases and J 7 bases; nucleotides not matched to a gene: 5. The DNA for the CDR3 is TGTGCCAGCAGCCAGGGGACTAGCGGGAGGGACCTCGGGGAGCTGTTTTTT. Translating it yields CASSQGTSGRDLGELFF.

Only a few counts were recorded for this clone. Other nucleotide sequences in the sample specify the same CDR3. The V and J genes are TRBV5-4 and TRBJ1-5; unclear D gene. The V end was cut by 0 bases, the J end by 0 bases, with 10 bases between. The CDR3 contains 16 residues. CDR1 is SGHNT, CDR2 YYREEE, per germline (reference sequence). DNA for the CDR3: TGTGCCAGCAGCTTGGGCGGGCCAGATAGCAATCAGCCCCAGCATTTT. Its protein is CASSLGGPDSNQPQHF. The full variable domain, completed using reference TRBV5-4 and TRBJ1-5, is ETGVTQSPTHLIKTRGQQVTLRCSSQSGHNTVSWYQQALGQGPQFIFQYYREEENGRGNFPPRFSGLQFPNYSSELNVNALELDDSALYLCASSLGGPDSNQPQHFGDGTRLSIL.

The rearrangement uses TRBV6-5 and TRBJ1-5; D is possibly TRBD1 (5 bases). CDR1 and CDR2 from the germline V gene are MNHEY and SVGAGI. The V end lost 7 bases, the J end lost 0 bases, and 13 bases lay between the germline ends. This CDR3 contains 15 residues. The chain's CDR3 is CASTLTVNSNQPQHF. CDR3 DNA sequence: TGTGCCAGCACCCTGACAGTAAATAGCAATCAGCCCCAGCATTTT.

The chain joins TRBV25-1 to TRBJ1-2; 7 nucleotides line up with TRBD1. The CDR3 contains 13 residues. V dropped 7 bases and J dropped 2; count of bases not matched to a gene: 4. Germline-derived CDR1 and CDR2 are MGHDK and SYGVNS. The CDR3 here is CASNRQGNYGYTF. The CDR3 DNA follows: TGTGCCAGCAATAGACAGGGAAACTATGGCTACACCTTC.

About this clone: With a much larger clone just one base away, this may be a read error. The CDR3 loop is CASSFTGGSGNTIYF. CDR3 DNA sequence: TGTGCCAGCAGTTTCACAGGGGGCTCTGGAAACACCATATATTTT. The rearrangement joins TRBV6-5 to TRBJ1-3; 8 nucleotides agree with TRBD1. The length of the CDR3 is 15 residues. The germline V gene has CDR1 MNHEY and CDR2 SVGAGI. Trimming took 4 bases from V and 0 from J; bases not matched to a gene: 2.

V usage is TRBV3-1 (or the pseudogene TRBV3-2) and J usage is TRBJ2-3; possibly TRBD1 for D (6 bases). V dropped 0 bases and J dropped 1 base, with 11 bases sitting between them. In germline, CDR1 is LGHDT, CDR2 YNNKEL (reference sequence). This CDR3 contains 16 residues. The CDR3 DNA sequence: TGTGCCAGCAGCCAAGATGGCGCAGGGGGCACAGATACGCAGTATTTT. Residues: CASSQDGAGGTDTQYF.

CDR3 sequence (DNA): TGTGCCAGCAGCGTAGCTTGGCTTTCCTACAATGAGCAGTTCTTC. Translation gives CASSVAWLSYNEQFF. The V gene is TRBV9, the J gene TRBJ2-1, with D unresolved. V dropped 0 bases and J dropped 1 base, with 8 bases sitting between them. The CDR3 length is 15 residues. Germline V gene sequence: CDR1 SGDLS, CDR2 YYNGEE.

This clone came up once. The chain recombines TRBV9 with TRBJ2-7, with 8 bases identical to TRBD1. This CDR3 is built from 14 residues. Looked up from germline, CDR1 is SGDLS and CDR2 is YYNGEE. The V and J ends lost 4 bases and 1 base, in that order; junction bases with no gene match: 4. The CDR3 loop reads CASSYGQGSYEQYF. CDR3 bases: TGTGCCAGCAGCTATGGACAGGGATCCTACGAGCAGTACTTC.

This clone was counted once. The rearrangement joins TRBV3-1 (or the pseudogene TRBV3-2) to TRBJ2-7; 11 nucleotides line up with TRBD2. V trimming: 4 bases; J trimming: 9 bases; junction bases outside the gene matches: 8. Germline CDR1 LGHDT, CDR2 YNNKEL (reference sequence). The CDR3 spans 14 residues. The CDR3 sequence: CASSPIAGGPRQYF. DNA of the CDR3: TGTGCCAGCAGCCCCATAGCGGGAGGGCCGAGGCAGTACTTC.

The chain is built from TRBV27 and TRBJ1-5; perhaps TRBD1 as D (5 bases). The CDR3 is 15 amino acids. Germline V gene data show CDR1 as MNHEY and CDR2 as SMNVEV (reference sequence). V was shortened by 6 bases and J by 2 bases, with 14 bases between the two germline ends. CDR3 region: CASRTGGAGNQPQHF. CDR3 bases: TGTGCCAGCAGGACTGGAGGGGCCGGCAATCAGCCCCAGCATTTT.

Here the CDR3 reads CASSLWRGDTSTDTQYF. The CDR3 DNA is TGCGCCAGCAGCTTGTGGCGGGGGGATACTAGCACAGATACGCAGTATTTT. The chain recombines TRBV5-1 with TRBJ2-3, with 8 bases identical to TRBD2. Unmatched junction bases numbered 7, after V lost 1 base and J lost 0 bases. CDR1 is SGHRS, CDR2 YFSETQ, per germline. The CDR3 runs 17 residues.

The CDR3 region has the DNA TGCGCCAGCAGTGCCCCGGGCTCCTACAATGAGCAGTTCTTC. This encodes CASSAPGSYNEQFF. The chain links TRBV10-2 to TRBJ2-1; D ambiguous. Germline V gene lookup returns CDR1 WSHSY and CDR2 SAAADI. CDR3 length: 14 residues. Trimming stripped 4 bases from V and 0 bases from J, with 7 bases between.

V usage is TRBV5-8 and J usage is TRBJ2-1, with D hard to call. The CDR3 loop spans 12 amino acids. Germline V gives CDR1 SGHTS, CDR2 YDEGEE. Trimming shortened V by 4 bases and J by 4 bases, and 6 bases separated the two germline ends. CDR3 sequence (DNA): TGTGCCAGCAGCCCCCAGTACAATGAGCAGTTCTTC. Translated, it gives CASSPQYNEQFF. Looking up the rest from reference TRBV5-8 and TRBJ2-1 gives the full variable domain: EAGVTQSPTHLIKTRGQQATLRCSPISGHTSVYWYQQALGLGLQFLLWYDEGEERNRGNFPPRFSGRQFPNYSSELNVNALELEDSALYLCASSPQYNEQFFGPGTRLTVL.

The chain uses TRBV7-3 and TRBJ2-7, with D possibly TRBD1 on 6 matching bases. This CDR3 has 13 amino acids. Germline CDR1 is SGHTA and CDR2 is FQGTGA. V lost 5 bases to trimming and J lost 4 bases, with 12 bases between them. CDR3 nucleotides: TGTGCCAGCAGCCTCTCACAGGGTTACGAGCAGTACTTC. Translating it yields CASSLSQGYEQYF.

V is TRBV2 and J is TRBJ1-5; 9 bases line up with TRBD1. Germline V gene lookup returns CDR1 SNHLY and CDR2 FYNNEI. J was trimmed by 5 bases and V by 6 bases; bases with no gene match: 8. The CDR3 has 15 amino acids. The CDR3 nucleotides are TGTGCCAGCAGGGGCCAGGGACAGGGTGATCAGCCCCAGCATTTT. This codes for CASRGQGQGDQPQHF. Full variable domain (outside the CDR3, taken from reference TRBV2 and TRBJ1-5): EPEVTQTPSHQVTQMGQEVILRCVPISNHLYFYWYRQILGQKVEFLVSFYNNEISEKSEIFDDQFSVERPDGSNFTLKIRSTKLEDSAMYFCASRGQGQGDQPQHFGDGTRLSIL.

The chain employs TRBV28 and TRBJ2-3; 7 bases fit TRBD1. Germline CDR1 MDHEN, CDR2 SYDVKM. The junction had 8 bases not matched to a gene; V was cut back by 6 bases and J by 2 bases. This CDR3 is 15 amino acids long. The CDR3 DNA reads TGTGCCAGCAGACCCAAGGGACAGTACACAGATACGCAGTATTTT. Encoded protein: CASRPKGQYTDTQYF. Supplemented by reference TRBV28 and TRBJ2-3, the full variable domain reads DVKVTQSSRYLVKRTGEKVFLECVQDMDHENMFWYRQDPGLGLRLIYFSYDVKMKEKGDIPEGYSVSREKKERFSLILESASTNQTSMYLCASRPKGQYTDTQYFGPGTRLTVL.